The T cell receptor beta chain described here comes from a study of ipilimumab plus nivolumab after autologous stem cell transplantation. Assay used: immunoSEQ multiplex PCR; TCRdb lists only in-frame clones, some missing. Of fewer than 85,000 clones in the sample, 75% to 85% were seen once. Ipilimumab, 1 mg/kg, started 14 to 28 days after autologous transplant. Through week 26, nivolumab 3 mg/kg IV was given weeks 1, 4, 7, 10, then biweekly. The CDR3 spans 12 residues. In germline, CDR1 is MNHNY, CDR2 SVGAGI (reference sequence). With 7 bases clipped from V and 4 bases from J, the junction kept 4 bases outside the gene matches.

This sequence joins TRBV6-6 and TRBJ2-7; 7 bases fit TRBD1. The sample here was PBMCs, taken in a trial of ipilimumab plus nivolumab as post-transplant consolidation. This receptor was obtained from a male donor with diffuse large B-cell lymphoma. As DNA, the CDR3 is TGTGCCAGCAAAGGGGGCGCTTACGAGCAGTACTTC. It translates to CASKGGAYEQYF.